Described below is a single TCR beta chain sequence and its context. Its antigen is not known. Assay used: immunoSEQ multiplex PCR; TCRdb lists only in-frame clones, some missing. The data show roughly 110,000 clones, 70% to 90% seen once. The sample is drawn from a study of T cell responses to AZD1222 COVID-19 vaccine. CDR1 and CDR2 from the germline V gene are SGHTS and YDEGEE. The CDR3 spans 15 residues. Trimming stripped 3 bases from V and 1 base from J, with 11 bases between. Study outcomes and limitations: Sampled repertoires all dated from after the peak T cell response. At 160-218 and 743-854, vaccine-associated CD4 TCRs were dominant, and they spanned spike. Unmutated regions of variants are reportedly targeted by nearly half of spike-specific TCRs.

Sequencing used peripheral blood, obtained 28 days after the second AZD1222 dose. V gene TRBV5-8 combines with J gene TRBJ1-5; D remains ambiguous. This receptor was obtained from an adult who received the AZD1222 COVID-19 vaccine. The CDR3 spells CASSSGVLSNQPQHF. CDR3 nucleotides: TGTGCCAGCAGCTCCGGTGTACTGAGCAATCAGCCCCAGCATTTT.